Sequencing of this T cell receptor (beta chain) was carried out in a study of PD-1 and CTLA-4 blockade in melanoma. Produced via immunoSEQ multiplex PCR; TCRdb's table is partial and in-frame only. Seen here are about 32,000 clones, 88% observed once, and the top ten hold 5% to 8%. Trimming cost V 2 bases and J 8 bases, with 14 bases left between them. CDR1 KGHDR and CDR2 SFDVKD come from the germline V gene. This CDR3 region has 14 residues. The TCR comes from a human donor with melanoma. Sequenced material: CD8+ T cells from peripheral blood, taken from a patient given anti-PD-1 treatment. The chain recombines TRBV24-1 with TRBJ1-2; D gene ambiguous. CDR3 sequence: CATSDSGHGGGYTF. Here the CDR3 DNA reads TGTGCCACCAGTGATTCGGGCCACGGCGGGGGCTACACCTTC.